The 9 T cell receptor beta chains given below trace back to one sample, sequenced in a study of metastatic and nonmetastatic thyroid tumors. Ahead of thyroid surgery, no patient had received treatment of any kind. TCRdb re-clonotyped the PCR reads via MiXCR. The sample shows roughly 28,000 clones, roughly 24% of them seen only once. Material: blood. These receptors were obtained from a female donor with papillary thyroid cancer or a benign thyroid nodule (not recorded which). Some clones in this sample may be carry-over from other donors' samples.

This clone came up many times. This may be a read error, as it is one base from a much larger clone. The chain joins TRBV2 to TRBJ2-1; D might be TRBD2 (6 bases). The length of the CDR3 is 13 residues. Trimming left V 8 bases short and J 9 bases short, with 17 bases between. The germline V gene encodes CDR1 SNHLY and CDR2 FYNNEI. The CDR3 coding sequence is TGTGCCAGCTGTACGGGGGAGAGGACTGAGCAGTTCTTC. This gives the protein CASCTGERTEQFF.

By proportion, this clone is medium-sized. This rearrangement joins TRBV6-1 to TRBJ1-1, with a tentative D call TRBD1 (6 bases). With 8 bases removed from V and 2 bases from J, the gap between germline ends came to 12 bases. The CDR3 is 13 residues long. Per germline, CDR1 MNHNS and CDR2 SASEGT. The chain's CDR3 is CASEWGGNTEAFF. The CDR3 coding sequence is TGTGCCAGCGAGTGGGGGGGCAACACTGAAGCTTTCTTT.

Only a few counts were recorded for this clone. This CDR3 reads CASSLGGAGAYEQYF. DNA for the CDR3: TGCGCCAGCAGCTTGGGAGGAGCGGGGGCCTACGAGCAGTACTTC. The chain employs TRBV5-1 and TRBJ2-7, with TRBD2 identical over 8 bases. This CDR3 has 15 amino acids. Germline-derived CDR1 and CDR2 are SGHRS and YFSETQ. V gave up 0 bases and J gave up 2 bases; unmatched junction bases: 4. The full variable domain, in which reference TRBV5-1 and TRBJ2-7 provide the parts outside the CDR3, is KAGVTQTPRYLIKTRGQQVTLSCSPISGHRSVSWYQQTPGQGLQFLFEYFSETQRNKGNFPGRFSGRQFSNSRSEMNVSTLELGDSALYLCASSLGGAGAYEQYFGPGTRLTVT.

The chain recombines TRBV6-1 with TRBJ2-6; 12 nucleotides align to TRBD1. Germline CDR1 reads MNHNS; CDR2 reads SASEGT. J was trimmed by 3 bases and V by 10 bases; bases with no gene match: 7. This CDR3 comprises 16 residues. CDR3 in amino acids: CAISGTGGSGANVLTF. The CDR3 DNA is TGTGCCATTTCCGGGACAGGGGGCAGTGGGGCCAACGTCCTGACTTTC.

By its share, this clone is medium-sized. The V call is TRBV12-3 or TRBV12-4, the J call TRBJ1-1; unclear D gene. This CDR3 has 14 residues. Trimming took 1 base from V and 1 from J, leaving 7 bases between them. The DNA of the CDR3 is TGTGCCAGCAGTTTAGGGTACGAGAACACTGAAGCTTTCTTT. The encoded protein is CASSLGYENTEAFF.

Only a few counts were recorded for this clone. The CDR3 sequence is CATSRVLGTGREQYF. The CDR3 DNA reads as TGTGCCACCAGCAGAGTGCTCGGGACAGGGAGGGAGCAGTACTTC. The V and J genes are TRBV15 and TRBJ2-7; 9 positions agree with TRBD1. The CDR3 is 15 amino acids. J gave up 7 bases and V 1 base, and 8 bases lay outside the gene matches. CDR1 LNHNV and CDR2 YYDKDF come from the germline V gene (reference sequence).

By its share, this clone is medium-sized. The CDR3 spells CASSAASGRGEQFF. The CDR3 nucleotides read TGTGCCAGCAGTGCGGCTAGCGGGAGAGGTGAGCAGTTCTTC. V and J are TRBV6-1 and TRBJ2-1, with 10 bases fitting TRBD2. Trimming cost V 4 bases and J 9 bases; bases outside gene matches: 6. The germline V gene has CDR1 MNHNS and CDR2 SASEGT. CDR3 length: 14 amino acids.

This clone came up many times. The chain is built from TRBV3-1 and TRBJ2-3, with 8 bases lining up with TRBD1. CDR1 LGHDT and CDR2 YNNKEL come from the germline V gene (reference sequence). The CDR3 consists of 16 residues. Trimming removed 5 bases from V and 2 bases from J; junction bases left unmatched: 9. Here the CDR3 DNA reads TGTGCCAGCAGCTCAAGGGACAGGACCTCCACAGATACGCAGTATTTT. It translates to CASSSRDRTSTDTQYF.

This clone was counted ten times or more. The chain recombines TRBV7-2 with TRBJ2-1, with 11 bases identical to TRBD2. The germline CDR1 and CDR2 sequences are SGHTA and FQGNSA. The J segment lost 7 bases and the V segment lost 3 bases, leaving 5 bases of the junction unmatched. CDR3 length equals 15 residues. The CDR3 sequence: CASSLSSSGGNEQFF. The CDR3 DNA reads TGTGCCAGCAGCTTGTCGTCTAGCGGGGGGAATGAGCAGTTCTTC.